This T cell receptor (beta chain) was documented in a study of blood T cell repertoires in COVID-19. Study at large: Collection of acute and convalescent COVID-19 samples took place in the United States, Italy and Spain.

The germline gives CDR1 SQVTM, CDR2 ANQGSEA. V was clipped by 1 base and J by 1 base; unmatched bases: 8. The CDR3 runs 16 residues. In the original processing: Reference gene primer amplification gave nucleated cell count estimates. Profiled with immunoSEQ multiplex PCR; TCRdb holds only in-frame clones, not every one. D and trimming come from the DNA, and the V and J calls and clone size come from that table. The profile covers 220,000 or so clones, with under 90% appearing a single time and less than 20% taken by the ten largest. V is TRBV29-1 and J is TRBJ1-1; 8 bases map to TRBD1. The receptor was derived from a man aged 30 to 39 with active or convalescent COVID-19. Sequencing was done on a sample of peripheral blood. The CDR3 DNA reads TGCAGCGTTGAAGGGGCCCGGGACAGGCCGAACACTGAAGCTTTCTTT. Encoded protein: CSVEGARDRPNTEAFF.